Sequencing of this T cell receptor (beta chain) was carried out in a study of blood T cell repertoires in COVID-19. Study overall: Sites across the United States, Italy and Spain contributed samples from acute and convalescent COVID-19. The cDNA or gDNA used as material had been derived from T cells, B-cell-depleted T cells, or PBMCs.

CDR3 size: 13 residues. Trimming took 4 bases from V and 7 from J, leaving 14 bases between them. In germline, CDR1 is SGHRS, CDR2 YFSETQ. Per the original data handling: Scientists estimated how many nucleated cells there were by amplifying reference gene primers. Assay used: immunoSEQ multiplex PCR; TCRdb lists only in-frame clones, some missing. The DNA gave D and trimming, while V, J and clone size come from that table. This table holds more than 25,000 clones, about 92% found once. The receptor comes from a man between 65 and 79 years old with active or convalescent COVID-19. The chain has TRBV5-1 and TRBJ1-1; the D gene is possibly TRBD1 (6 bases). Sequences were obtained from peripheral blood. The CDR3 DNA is TGCGCCAGCAGCCCGGACAGTAGGAGTGAAGCTTTCTTT. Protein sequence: CASSPDSRSEAFF.